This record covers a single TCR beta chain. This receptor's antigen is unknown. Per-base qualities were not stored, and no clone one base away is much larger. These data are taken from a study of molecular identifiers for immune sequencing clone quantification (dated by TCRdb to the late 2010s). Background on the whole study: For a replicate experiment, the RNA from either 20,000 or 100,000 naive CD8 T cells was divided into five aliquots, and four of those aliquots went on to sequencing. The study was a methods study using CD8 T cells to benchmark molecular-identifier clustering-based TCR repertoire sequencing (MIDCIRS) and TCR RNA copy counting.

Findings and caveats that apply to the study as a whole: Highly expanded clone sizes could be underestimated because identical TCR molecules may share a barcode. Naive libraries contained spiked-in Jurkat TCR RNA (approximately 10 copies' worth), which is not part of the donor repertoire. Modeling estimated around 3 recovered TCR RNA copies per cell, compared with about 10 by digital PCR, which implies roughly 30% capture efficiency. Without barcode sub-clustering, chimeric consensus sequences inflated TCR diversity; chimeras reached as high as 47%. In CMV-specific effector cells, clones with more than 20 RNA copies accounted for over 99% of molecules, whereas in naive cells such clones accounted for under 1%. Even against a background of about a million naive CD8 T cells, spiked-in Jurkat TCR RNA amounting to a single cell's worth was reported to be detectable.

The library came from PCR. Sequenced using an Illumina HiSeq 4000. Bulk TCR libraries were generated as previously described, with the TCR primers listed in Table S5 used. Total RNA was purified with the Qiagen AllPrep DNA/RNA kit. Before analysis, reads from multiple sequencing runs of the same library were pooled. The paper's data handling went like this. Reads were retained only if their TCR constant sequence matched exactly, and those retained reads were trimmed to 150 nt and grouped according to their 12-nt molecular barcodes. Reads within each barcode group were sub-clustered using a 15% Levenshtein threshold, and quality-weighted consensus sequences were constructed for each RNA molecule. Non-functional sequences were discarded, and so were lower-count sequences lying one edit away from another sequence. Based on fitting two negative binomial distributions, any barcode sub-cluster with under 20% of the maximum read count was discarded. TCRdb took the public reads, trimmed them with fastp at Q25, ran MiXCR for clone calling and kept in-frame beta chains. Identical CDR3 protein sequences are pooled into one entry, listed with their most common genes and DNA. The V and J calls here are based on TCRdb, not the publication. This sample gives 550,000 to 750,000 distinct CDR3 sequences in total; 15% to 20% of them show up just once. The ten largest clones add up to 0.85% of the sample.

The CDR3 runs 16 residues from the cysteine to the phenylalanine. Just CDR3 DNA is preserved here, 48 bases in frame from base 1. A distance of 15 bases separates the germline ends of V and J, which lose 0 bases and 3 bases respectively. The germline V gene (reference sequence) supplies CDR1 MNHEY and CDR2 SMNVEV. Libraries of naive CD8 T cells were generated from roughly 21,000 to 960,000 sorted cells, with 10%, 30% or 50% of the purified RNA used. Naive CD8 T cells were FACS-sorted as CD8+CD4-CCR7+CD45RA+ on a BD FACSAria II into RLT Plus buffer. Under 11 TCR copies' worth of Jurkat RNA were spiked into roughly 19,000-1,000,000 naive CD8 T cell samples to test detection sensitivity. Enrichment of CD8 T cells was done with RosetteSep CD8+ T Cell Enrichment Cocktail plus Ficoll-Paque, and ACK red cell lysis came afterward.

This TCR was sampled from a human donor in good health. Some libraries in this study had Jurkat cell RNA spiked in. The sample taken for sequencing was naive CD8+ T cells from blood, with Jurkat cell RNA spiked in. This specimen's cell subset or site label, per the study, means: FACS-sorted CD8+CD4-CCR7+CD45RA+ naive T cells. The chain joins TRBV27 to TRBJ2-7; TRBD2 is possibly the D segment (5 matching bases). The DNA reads TGTGCCAGCAGTTTATCCCTACGGGATTACGGCTACGAGCAGTACTTC. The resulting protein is CASSLSLRDYGYEQYF.